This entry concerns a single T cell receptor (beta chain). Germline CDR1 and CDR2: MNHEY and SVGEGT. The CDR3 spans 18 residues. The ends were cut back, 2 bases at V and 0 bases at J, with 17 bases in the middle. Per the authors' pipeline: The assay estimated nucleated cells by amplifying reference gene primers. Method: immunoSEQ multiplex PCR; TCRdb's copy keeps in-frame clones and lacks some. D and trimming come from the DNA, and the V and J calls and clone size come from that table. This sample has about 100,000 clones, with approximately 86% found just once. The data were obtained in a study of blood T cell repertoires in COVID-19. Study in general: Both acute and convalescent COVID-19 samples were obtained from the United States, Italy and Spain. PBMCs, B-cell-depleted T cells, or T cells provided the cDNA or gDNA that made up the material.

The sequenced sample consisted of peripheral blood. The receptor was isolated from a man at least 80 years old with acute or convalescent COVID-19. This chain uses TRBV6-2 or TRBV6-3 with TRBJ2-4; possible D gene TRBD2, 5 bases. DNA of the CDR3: TGTGCCAGCAGTTACGGCGGACTCCCATCCTTAGCCAAAAACATTCAGTACTTC. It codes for CASSYGGLPSLAKNIQYF.